This TCR beta chain was sequenced for a study of blood T cell repertoires in COVID-19. Looking at the study overall: Acute-phase and convalescent COVID-19 samples originated in the United States, Italy and Spain. PBMCs, B-cell-depleted T cells, or T cells provided the cDNA or gDNA that made up the material.

From germline, CDR1 is SGHDN and CDR2 FVKESK. Between the trimmed V and J ends, which lost 1 base and 2 bases, there was a span of 9 bases. The CDR3 covers 14 residues. In the authors' methods: Reference gene primer amplification in the assay estimated nucleated cell counts. Clones were sequenced by immunoSEQ multiplex PCR, and TCRdb holds only the in-frame ones, with some missing. V and J calls and clone size are as listed in that table; D and trimming were resolved from the DNA. The data contain hundreds of thousands of clones, roughly 90% of them singletons. The chain recombines TRBV14 with TRBJ2-7; a weak D match, TRBD1 (5 bases). Sequenced: peripheral blood. The TCR was taken from a woman aged 60-75 years with acute or convalescent COVID-19. The CDR3 nucleotides read TGTGCCAGCAGCCAAGGTACAGGACCCTACGAGCAGTACTTC. Translated, it gives CASSQGTGPYEQYF.